Sequencing of this TCR beta chain was carried out in a study of T cell clusters in autoimmune cytopenias. TRB amplification used roughly 250 ng of peripheral blood genomic DNA. One tube held mixed TRB-A and TRB-B primer pools for touch-down PCR. TCRdb reanalyzed the multiplex PCR reads, giving one entry per CDR3 protein sequence and no DNA. The sample holds some 4,500 distinct CDR3 sequences. The CDR3 has 16 residues. The germline V gene has CDR1 SGHAT and CDR2 FQDESV (reference sequence). This clonotype is deemed medium-sized by its frequency. The clonotype was recovered from a human donor with an autoimmune cytopenia or autoimmune hepatitis (not recorded which). The V and J genes are TRBV11-1 and TRBJ1-6; the D call of TRBD1 rests on TCRdb alone, since no DNA is present to check it. Sequenced sample: peripheral blood. CDR3 sequence: CASSDQGARGDSPLHF.